This is a list of T cell receptor beta chains from one sample in a study of T-cell reconstitution after alpha-beta-depleted transplantation in children. TCRdb analysed the PCR reads with MiXCR anew, one entry per CDR3 protein. The table lists about 15,000 distinct CDR3 sequences, approximately 5.3% of them singletons. Material: PBMCs, obtained before TCRalphabeta/CD19-depleted stem cell transplant. Every receptor here comes from a boy aged 5-17 years with acute lymphoblastic leukemia, due to receive a stem cell transplant. CDR3s leave out the opening cysteine and the closing phenylalanine or tryptophan.

TRBV5-1,ASSLVLGNNEKLF
TRBV29-1,SAGGTSYEQY
TRBV2,ASSSGWGVYGYT
TRBV11-2,ASSLDAGLYSGNTIY
TRBV20-1,SARGGANTGELF
TRBV18,ASSPLPGDEQY
TRBV18,ASSPSTPRANEQF
TRBV28,ASSFPQGMSERETQY
TRBV28,ASQMGTSTDTQY
TRBV6-5,ASSSLTGTGDTEAF